This T cell receptor beta chain originates from a study of graft-versus-host responses after intestinal transplantation (dated by TCRdb to about 2021). About the study as a whole: Recipients received multivisceral, liver-intestinal, or isolated intestinal transplants. Anti-thymocyte globulin induction was given to all recipients, followed by maintenance tacrolimus and steroids for approximately three years. Bulk TCR-beta CDR3 sequencing was used to track graft-versus-host and host-versus-graft alloreactive T cell clones in the graft, circulation and bone marrow after intestinal transplantation. Alloreactive clones were identified by sequencing pre-transplant mixed lymphocyte reaction products and comparing them with unstimulated pre-transplant donor and recipient T cells. A cohort of about two dozen intestinal transplant recipients, including one retransplant, was enrolled, and 3 patients lacking pretransplant specimens were excluded. Donor T cell macrochimerism was defined as a peak of at least 4% donor T cells among recipient peripheral blood mononuclear cells. Rather than going through the commercial service, samples from three later patients were sequenced in-house on an Illumina MiSeq and processed with MiXCR. Study-wide findings and limitations: High GvH to HvG T cell clonal ratios were observed in the allografts of patients with donor T cell macrochimerism. Early after transplant, peak levels of circulating GvH clones were associated with declines in HvG clones. GvH clones were found in recipient bone marrow, and some of the GvH clones appeared earlier in ileal mucosa or blood, which is consistent with an intestinal mucosal origin. The conclusions were limited by the relatively low number and heterogeneity of the intestinal transplant patients.

This clone was picked up a small number of times. Its antigen is still unknown. No base quality values were provided; no much bigger clone lies one nucleotide off. The time point label here, explained by the study, means: cells obtained before transplantation from donor or recipient. CD3+CD4+ and CD3+CD8+ populations were FACS-sorted from unstimulated pre-transplant donor and recipient cells taken from spleen or lymph nodes. The CDR3 sequence holds 13 residues, the cysteine and phenylalanine included. Just the 39-base CDR3 DNA is kept, in frame starting at base 1. Based on the germline V gene, the CDR1 and CDR2 sequences are MGHRA and YSYEKL. Cut back by 1 base and 0 bases, the V and J ends lie 3 bases apart. Library preparation was by the immunoSEQ multiplex PCR assay. For most patients, genomic DNA was isolated with the Qiagen DNeasy Blood and Tissue Kit and sent frozen to Adaptive Biotechnologies for TCR sequencing. For most patients, high-throughput TCR-beta CDR3 sequencing of genomic DNA was performed by Adaptive Biotechnologies. As for the original processing: TCR sequencing data for approximately 17 patients were retrieved from Adaptive's ImmunoSEQ software; a few other patients were processed with MiXCR and VDJtools. To correct CD4 versus CD8 sorting errors, sequences present in both subsets at a frequency ratio below 5:1 were removed. CDR3 nucleotide sequences shared between donor and recipient were removed because their origin could not be assigned. Alloreactive clones required at least 2-fold expansion over unstimulated cells and minimum CFSE-low frequency of 0.002% (template counts) or 0.001% (read counts). Clones were considered mappable if detected in sequenced pre-transplant spleen, lymph node, or MLR CFSE-low populations of the donor or recipient. Cumulative frequency of alloreactive clones was calculated as a percentage of all sequences weighted by copy number. The table comes from immuneACCESS by way of TCRdb, which keeps in-frame sequences with V and J called. Part of the clones is missing from these tables; in studies checked, under half for an unresolved V gene and the rest for unknown reasons. That table supplies the V and J calls and clone size; D and trimming were determined from the DNA. The sample table records 70,000 to 95,000 clones; roughly 90% of these occur just once. The top ten hold less than 0.12% of the sample.

This clonotype was obtained from a human donor who received an intestinal transplant. The rearrangement joined TRBV4-1 to TRBJ1-2; confidence is insufficient to name the D gene. Sequencing was performed on unstimulated CD4+ T cells sorted from spleen or lymph node cells, taken before intestinal transplant. Here the CDR3 is given as CASSQASNYGYTF. The nucleotide sequence reads as follows: TGCGCCAGCAGCCAAGCCTCTAACTATGGCTACACCTTC.